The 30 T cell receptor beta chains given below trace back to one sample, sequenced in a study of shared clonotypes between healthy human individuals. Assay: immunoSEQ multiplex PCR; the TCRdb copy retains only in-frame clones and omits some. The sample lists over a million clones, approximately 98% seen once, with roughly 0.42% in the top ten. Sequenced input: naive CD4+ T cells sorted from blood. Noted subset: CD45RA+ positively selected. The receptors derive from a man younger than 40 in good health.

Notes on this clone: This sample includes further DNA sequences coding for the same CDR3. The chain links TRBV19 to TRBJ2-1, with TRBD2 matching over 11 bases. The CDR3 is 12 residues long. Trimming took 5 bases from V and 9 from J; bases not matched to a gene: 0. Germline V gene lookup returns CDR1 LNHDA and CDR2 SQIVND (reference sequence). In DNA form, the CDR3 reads TGTGCCAGTAGTCTAGCGGGAGGTGAGCAGTTCTTC. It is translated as CASSLAGGEQFF.

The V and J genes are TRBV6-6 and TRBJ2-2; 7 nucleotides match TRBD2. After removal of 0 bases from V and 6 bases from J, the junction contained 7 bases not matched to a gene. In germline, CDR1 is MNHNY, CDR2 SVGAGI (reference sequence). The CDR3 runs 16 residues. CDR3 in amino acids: CASSYSQREAAGELFF. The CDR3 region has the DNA TGTGCCAGCAGTTACTCACAACGGGAGGCGGCCGGGGAGCTGTTTTTT.

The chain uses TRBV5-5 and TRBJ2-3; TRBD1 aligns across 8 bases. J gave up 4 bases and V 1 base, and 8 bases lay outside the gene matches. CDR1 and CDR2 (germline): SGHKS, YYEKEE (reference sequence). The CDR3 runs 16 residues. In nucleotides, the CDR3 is TGTGCCAGCAGCTTGTTTAACAGGGGGGAGGCAGATACGCAGTATTTT. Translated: CASSLFNRGEADTQYF.

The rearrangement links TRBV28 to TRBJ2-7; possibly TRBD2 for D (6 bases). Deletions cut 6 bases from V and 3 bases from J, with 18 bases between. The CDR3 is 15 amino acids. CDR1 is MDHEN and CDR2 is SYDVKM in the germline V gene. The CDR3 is CASSQGAGRLYEQYF. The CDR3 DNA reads TGTGCCAGCAGCCAAGGCGCGGGACGCCTCTACGAGCAGTACTTC.

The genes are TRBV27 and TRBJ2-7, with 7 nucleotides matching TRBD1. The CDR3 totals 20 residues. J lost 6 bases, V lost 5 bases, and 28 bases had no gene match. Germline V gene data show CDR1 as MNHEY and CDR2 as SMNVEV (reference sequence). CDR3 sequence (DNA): TGTGCCAGCAGTCGACCCTCCCTTCGGGACAGTAAGTGGGACCCTGGCGAGCAGTACTTC. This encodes CASSRPSLRDSKWDPGEQYF.

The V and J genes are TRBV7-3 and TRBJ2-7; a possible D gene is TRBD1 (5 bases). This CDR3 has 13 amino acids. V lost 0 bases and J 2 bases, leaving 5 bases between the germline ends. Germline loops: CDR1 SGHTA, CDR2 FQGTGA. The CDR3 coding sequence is TGTGCCAGCAGCTTAACGGGGCCCTACGAGCAGTACTTC. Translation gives CASSLTGPYEQYF.

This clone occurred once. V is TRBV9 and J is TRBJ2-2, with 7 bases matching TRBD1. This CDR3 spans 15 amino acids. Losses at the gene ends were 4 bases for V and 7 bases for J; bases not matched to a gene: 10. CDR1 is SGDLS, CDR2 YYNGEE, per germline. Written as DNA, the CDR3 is TGTGCCAGCAGCAGCGACAGGGCCCTGGGCGGGGAGCTGTTTTTT. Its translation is CASSSDRALGGELFF. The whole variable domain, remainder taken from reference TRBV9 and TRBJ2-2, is DSGVTQTPKHLITATGQRVTLRCSPRSGDLSVYWYQQSLDQGLQFLIQYYNGEERAKGNILERFSAQQFPDLHSELNLSSLELGDSALYFCASSSDRALGGELFFGEGSRLTVL.

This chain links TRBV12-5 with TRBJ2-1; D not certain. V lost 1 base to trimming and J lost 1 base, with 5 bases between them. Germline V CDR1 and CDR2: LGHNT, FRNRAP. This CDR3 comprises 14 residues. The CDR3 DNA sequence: TGTGCTAGTGGTTTGGGGCCATCCTACAATGAGCAGTTCTTC. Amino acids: CASGLGPSYNEQFF.

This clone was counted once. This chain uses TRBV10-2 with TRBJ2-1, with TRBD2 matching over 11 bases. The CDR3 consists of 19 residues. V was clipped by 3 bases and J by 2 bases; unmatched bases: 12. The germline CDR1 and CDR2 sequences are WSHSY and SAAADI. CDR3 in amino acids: CASSDSLTSGKFAYNEQFF. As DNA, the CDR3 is TGCGCCAGCAGTGACTCGTTGACTAGCGGGAAGTTCGCCTACAATGAGCAGTTCTTC.

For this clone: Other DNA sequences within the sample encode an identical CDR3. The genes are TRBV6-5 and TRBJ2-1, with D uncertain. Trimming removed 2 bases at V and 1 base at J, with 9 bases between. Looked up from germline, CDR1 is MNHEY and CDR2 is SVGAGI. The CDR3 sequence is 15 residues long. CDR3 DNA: TGTGCCAGCAGTTACGGTACGCCTTCCTACAATGAGCAGTTCTTC. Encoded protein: CASSYGTPSYNEQFF.

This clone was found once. The CDR3 nucleotides are TGTGCCAGCAGCTTGGGACTAGCGGGAGTCCGAGGGGCCAACGTCCTGACTTTC. Protein sequence: CASSLGLAGVRGANVLTF. The genes are TRBV11-2 and TRBJ2-6, with 14 bases aligning to TRBD2. CDR1 SGHAT and CDR2 FQNNGV come from the germline V gene. The CDR3 has 18 amino acids. J was trimmed by 4 bases and V by 3 bases; bases with no gene match: 5.

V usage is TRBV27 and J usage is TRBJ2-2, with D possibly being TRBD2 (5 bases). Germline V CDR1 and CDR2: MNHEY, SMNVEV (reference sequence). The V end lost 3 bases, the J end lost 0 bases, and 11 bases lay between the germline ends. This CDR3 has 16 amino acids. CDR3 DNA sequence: TGTGCCAGCAGTTTCTCGGGATCGGCGAACACCGGGGAGCTGTTTTTT. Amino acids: CASSFSGSANTGELFF.

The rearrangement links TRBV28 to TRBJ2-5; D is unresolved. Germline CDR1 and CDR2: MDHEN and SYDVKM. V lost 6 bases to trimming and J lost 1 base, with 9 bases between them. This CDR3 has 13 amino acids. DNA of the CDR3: TGTGCCAGCAGCGAAAGGCCCCAAGAGACCCAGTACTTC. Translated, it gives CASSERPQETQYF. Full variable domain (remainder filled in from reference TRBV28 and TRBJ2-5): DVKVTQSSRYLVKRTGEKVFLECVQDMDHENMFWYRQDPGLGLRLIYFSYDVKMKEKGDIPEGYSVSREKKERFSLILESASTNQTSMYLCASSERPQETQYFGPGTRLLVL.

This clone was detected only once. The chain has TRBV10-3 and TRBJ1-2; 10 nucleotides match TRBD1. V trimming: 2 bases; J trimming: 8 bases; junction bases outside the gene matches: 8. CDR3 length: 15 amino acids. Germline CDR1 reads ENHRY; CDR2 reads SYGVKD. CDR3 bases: TGTGCCATCAGTGAGGTCCGGGGGACAGGGGAGGGCTACACCTTC. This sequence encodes CAISEVRGTGEGYTF.

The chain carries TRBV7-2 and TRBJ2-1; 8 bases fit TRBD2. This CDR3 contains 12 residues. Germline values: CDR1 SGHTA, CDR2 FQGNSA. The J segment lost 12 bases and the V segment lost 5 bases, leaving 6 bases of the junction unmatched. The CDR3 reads CASSTGLATQFF. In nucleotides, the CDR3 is TGTGCCAGCAGCACAGGACTAGCAACGCAGTTCTTC.

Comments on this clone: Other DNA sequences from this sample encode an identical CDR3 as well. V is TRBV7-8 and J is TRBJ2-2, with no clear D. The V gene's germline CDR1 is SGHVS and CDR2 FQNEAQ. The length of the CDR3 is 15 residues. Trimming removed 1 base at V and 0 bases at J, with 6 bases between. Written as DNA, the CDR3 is TGTGCCAGCAGCTTAGGATCCGCGAACACCGGGGAGCTGTTTTTT. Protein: CASSLGSANTGELFF.

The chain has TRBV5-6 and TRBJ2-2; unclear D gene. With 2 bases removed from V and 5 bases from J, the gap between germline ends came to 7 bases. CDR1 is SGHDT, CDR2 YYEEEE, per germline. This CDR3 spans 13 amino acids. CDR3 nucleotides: TGTGCCAGCAGCTTCGAGAGGACCGGGGAGCTGTTTTTT. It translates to CASSFERTGELFF.

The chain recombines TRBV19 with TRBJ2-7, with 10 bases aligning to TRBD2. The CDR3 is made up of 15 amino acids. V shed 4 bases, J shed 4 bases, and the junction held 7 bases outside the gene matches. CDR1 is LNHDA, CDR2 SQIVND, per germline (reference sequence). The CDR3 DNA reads TGTGCCAGTAGTACTCTAGCGGGAGTCAGGTACGAGCAGTACTTC. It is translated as CASSTLAGVRYEQYF.

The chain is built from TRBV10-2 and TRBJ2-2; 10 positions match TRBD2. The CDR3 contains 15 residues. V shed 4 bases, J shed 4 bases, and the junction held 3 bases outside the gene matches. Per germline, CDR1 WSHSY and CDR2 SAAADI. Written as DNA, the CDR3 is TGCGCCAGCAGTGTGGTAGCGGGAGGCACCGGGGAGCTGTTTTTT. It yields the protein CASSVVAGGTGELFF.

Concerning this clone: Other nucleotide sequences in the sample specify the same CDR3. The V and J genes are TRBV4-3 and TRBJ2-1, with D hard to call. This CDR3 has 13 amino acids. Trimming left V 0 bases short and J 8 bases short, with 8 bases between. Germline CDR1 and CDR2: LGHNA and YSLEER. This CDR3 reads CASSQDIGDEQFF. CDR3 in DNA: TGCGCCAGCAGCCAAGATATTGGGGATGAGCAGTTCTTC.

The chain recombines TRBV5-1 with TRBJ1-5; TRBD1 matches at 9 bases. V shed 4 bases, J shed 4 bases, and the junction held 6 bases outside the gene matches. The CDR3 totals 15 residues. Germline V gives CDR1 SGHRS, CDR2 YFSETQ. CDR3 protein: CASSITGTGNQPQHF. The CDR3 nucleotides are TGCGCCAGCAGCATCACCGGGACAGGGAATCAGCCCCAGCATTTT.

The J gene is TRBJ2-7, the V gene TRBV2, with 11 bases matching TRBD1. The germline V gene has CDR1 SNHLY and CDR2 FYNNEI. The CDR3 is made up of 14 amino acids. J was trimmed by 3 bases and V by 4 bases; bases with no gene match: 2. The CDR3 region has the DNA TGTGCCAGCAGTGGGGGGACAGGGGGCTACGAGCAGTACTTC. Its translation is CASSGGTGGYEQYF.

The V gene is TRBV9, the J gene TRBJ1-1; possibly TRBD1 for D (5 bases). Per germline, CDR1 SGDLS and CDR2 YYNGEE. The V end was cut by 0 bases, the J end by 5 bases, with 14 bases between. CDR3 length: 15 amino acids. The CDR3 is CASSVAGGSGTEAFF. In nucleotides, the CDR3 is TGTGCCAGCAGCGTAGCTGGGGGTTCGGGGACTGAAGCTTTCTTT.

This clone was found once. The CDR3 region has the DNA TGCGCCAGCAGCCAGGGACAGGGCCTCTCTGGCTACACCTTC. Translated, it gives CASSQGQGLSGYTF. V usage is TRBV4-1 and J usage is TRBJ1-2, with 9 bases aligning to TRBD1. The germline V gene has CDR1 MGHRA and CDR2 YSYEKL. The CDR3 is 14 amino acids. Unmatched junction bases numbered 6, after V lost 3 bases and J lost 7 bases.

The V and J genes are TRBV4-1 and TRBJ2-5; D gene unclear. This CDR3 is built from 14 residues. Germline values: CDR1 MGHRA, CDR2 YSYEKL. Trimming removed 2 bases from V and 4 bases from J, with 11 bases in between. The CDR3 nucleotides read TGCGCCAGCAGCCAACAGGTTAATCGAGAGACCCAGTACTTC. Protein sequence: CASSQQVNRETQYF.

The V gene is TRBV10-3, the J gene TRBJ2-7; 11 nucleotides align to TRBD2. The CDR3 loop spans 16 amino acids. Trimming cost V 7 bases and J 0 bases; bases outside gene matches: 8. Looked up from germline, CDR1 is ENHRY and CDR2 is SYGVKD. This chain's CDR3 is CAITTGTSGDSYEQYF. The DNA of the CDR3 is TGTGCCATCACGACCGGGACTAGCGGAGACTCCTACGAGCAGTACTTC.

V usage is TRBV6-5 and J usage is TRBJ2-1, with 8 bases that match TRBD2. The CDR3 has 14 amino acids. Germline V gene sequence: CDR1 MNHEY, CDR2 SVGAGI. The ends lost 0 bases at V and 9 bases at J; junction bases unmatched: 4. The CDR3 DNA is TGTGCCAGCAGTTACTCGAAACTAGCGGTTGAGCAGTTCTTC. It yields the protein CASSYSKLAVEQFF.

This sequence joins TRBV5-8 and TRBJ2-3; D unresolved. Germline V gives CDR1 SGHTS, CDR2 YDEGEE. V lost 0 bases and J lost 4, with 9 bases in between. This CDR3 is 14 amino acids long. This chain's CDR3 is CASSLVSGADTQYF. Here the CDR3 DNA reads TGTGCCAGCAGCTTGGTTAGTGGGGCAGATACGCAGTATTTT.

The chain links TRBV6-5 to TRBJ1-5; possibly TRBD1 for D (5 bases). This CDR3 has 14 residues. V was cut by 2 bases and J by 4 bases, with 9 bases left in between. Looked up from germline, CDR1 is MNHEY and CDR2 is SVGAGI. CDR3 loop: CASSYDSFNQPQHF. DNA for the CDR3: TGTGCCAGCAGTTACGACAGCTTTAATCAGCCCCAGCATTTT.

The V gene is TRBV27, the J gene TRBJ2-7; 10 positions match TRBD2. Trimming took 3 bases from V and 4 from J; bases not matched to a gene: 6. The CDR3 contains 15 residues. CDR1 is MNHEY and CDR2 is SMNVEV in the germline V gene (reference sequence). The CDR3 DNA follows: TGTGCCAGCAGTTTGCTAGCGGGAGTTTATTACGAGCAGTACTTC. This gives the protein CASSLLAGVYYEQYF.